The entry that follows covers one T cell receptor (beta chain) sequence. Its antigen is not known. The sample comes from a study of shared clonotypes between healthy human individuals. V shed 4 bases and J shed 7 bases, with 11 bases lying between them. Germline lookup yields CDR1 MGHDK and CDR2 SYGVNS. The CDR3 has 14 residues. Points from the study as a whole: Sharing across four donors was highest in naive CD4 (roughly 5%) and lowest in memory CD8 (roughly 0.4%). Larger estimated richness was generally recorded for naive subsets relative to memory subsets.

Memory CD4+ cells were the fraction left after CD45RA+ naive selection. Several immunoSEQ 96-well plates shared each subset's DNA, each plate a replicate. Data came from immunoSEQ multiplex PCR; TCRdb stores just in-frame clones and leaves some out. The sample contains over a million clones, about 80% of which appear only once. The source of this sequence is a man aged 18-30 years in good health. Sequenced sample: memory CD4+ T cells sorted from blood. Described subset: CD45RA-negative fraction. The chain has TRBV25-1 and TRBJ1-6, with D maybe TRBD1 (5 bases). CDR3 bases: TGTGCCAGCAGTGGGGGACCGGAAAATTCACCCCTCCACTTT. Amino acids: CASSGGPENSPLHF.